This T cell receptor beta chain was sequenced for a study of OX40 agonist ivuxolimab in advanced cancers. Overall study context: Ivuxolimab is a fully human IgG2 antibody that activates OX40 (CD134). Dose-escalation patients suffered from hepatocellular carcinoma, melanoma, renal cell or head and neck cancer.

Overall study results and limits: Also present in some nonresponders was a low level of normalized T-cell clonal expansion. Circulating CD4+ and CD8+ T cells showed clonal expansion by week 6 at 0.1 to 3.0 mg/kg.

Comments on this clone: Its antigen is as yet unknown.

The table came from immunoSEQ multiplex PCR; TCRdb's copy has only in-frame clones and leaves some out. Of tens of thousands of clones listed, approximately 84% were seen once; the top ten hold about 26%. The sample here was CD4+ or CD8+ T cells sorted from blood, taken in a trial of the OX40 agonist ivuxolimab. The TCR comes from an adult with an advanced solid tumor such as melanoma, head and neck, liver or kidney cancer.

DNA for the CDR3: TGTGCCAGCAGTTACCAGGGGGCTTACGAGCAGTACTTC. Its translation is CASSYQGAYEQYF. V is TRBV27 and J is TRBJ2-7, with 8 bases lining up with TRBD1. The J segment lost 4 bases and the V segment lost 4 bases, leaving 3 bases of the junction unmatched. Looked up from germline, CDR1 is MNHEY and CDR2 is SMNVEV (reference sequence). The CDR3 covers 13 residues.